One sample yielded the 12 T cell receptor beta chains listed below, sequenced in a study of naive and memory T cell subsets. For blood and skin samples, reverse transcription used TCR alpha and beta constant primers. TCRdb processed the UMI-ligation and nested PCR reads anew with MiXCR; each CDR3 protein has one entry. The table shows under 20,000 distinct CDR3 sequences, with 7.5% to 10% occurring only once. Treatment in this sample: skin biopsy from PPD injection site in Mantoux-positive individual. Unsorted total RNA, about 1 to 1000 ng, was DNase treated before reverse transcription. The starting material was skin, obtained from a tuberculin skin test site. The source is an adult in good health.

As for this clonotype: A read error may be the cause here, since a much bigger clone is one base away. The chain is built from TRBV12-3 or TRBV12-4 and TRBJ1-2; weak D call: TRBD1 (6 bases). The CDR3 is 13 amino acids. V was shortened by 6 bases and J by 12 bases, with 20 bases between the two germline ends. CDR3 nucleotides: TGTGCCAGCAGCCCCAGGGGACCCTCAGGCGACACCTTC. Amino acids: CASSPRGPSGDTF.

In its sample, this clonotype was seen many times. The chain uses TRBV24-1 and TRBJ2-3; D is unclear. V was shortened by 2 bases and J by 5 bases, with 4 bases between the two germline ends. Germline lookup yields CDR1 KGHDR and CDR2 SFDVKD. The CDR3 is 12 residues long. Here the CDR3 DNA reads TGTGCCACCAGTGATTGGTTAGATACGCAGTATTTT. It encodes CATSDWLDTQYF.

Many counts were recorded for this clonotype. This chain links TRBV12-3 or TRBV12-4 with TRBJ2-2; 8 bases are shared with TRBD1. Trimming cost V 3 bases and J 6 bases; bases outside gene matches: 6. The CDR3 covers 15 residues. The CDR3 loop is CASSLKQGVAGELFF. The CDR3 DNA is TGTGCCAGCAGTTTGAAACAGGGGGTGGCCGGGGAGCTGTTTTTT.

The chain employs TRBV29-1 and TRBJ1-1, with D perhaps matching TRBD1 (5 bases). Per the germline V gene, CDR1 is SQVTM and CDR2 is ANQGSEA. The CDR3 is 15 amino acids. V was shortened by 5 bases and J by 0 bases, with 16 bases between the two germline ends. The CDR3 DNA follows: TGCAGCGTTCCCGCCTTGGGGGACCTGAACACTGAAGCTTTCTTT. This encodes CSVPALGDLNTEAFF.

In its sample, this clonotype was seen many times. The gene calls are TRBV4-2 and TRBJ2-1, with D unresolved. This CDR3 comprises 15 residues. Germline loops: CDR1 LGHNA, CDR2 YNFKEQ. V was trimmed by 2 bases and J by 6 bases, leaving 14 bases between them. CDR3 residues: CASSQSRGPINEQFF. The CDR3, as DNA: TGTGCCAGCAGCCAATCTCGCGGTCCTATCAATGAGCAGTTCTTC.

The sample holds many counts of this clonotype. The chain employs TRBV4-1 and TRBJ2-7, with D possibly being TRBD1 (5 bases). The V gene lost 0 bases and the J gene lost 3 bases, with 12 bases spanning the gap. Germline V gene lookup returns CDR1 MGHRA and CDR2 YSYEKL. The CDR3 contains 15 residues. For the CDR3, the DNA is TGCGCCAGCAGCCAAGATTCAGCGACAGACTACGAGCAGTACTTC. Its protein is CASSQDSATDYEQYF.

This clonotype has at least ten counts. This sequence joins TRBV7-2 and TRBJ2-5; D is unclear. Germline-derived CDR1 and CDR2 are SGHTA and FQGNSA. CDR3 length: 11 residues. Trimming pared 2 bases from V and 6 bases from J, leaving 4 bases between. CDR3 in amino acids: CASSLKKTQYF. The CDR3 DNA is TGTGCCAGCAGCTTAAAAAAGACCCAGTACTTC.

This clonotype was detected many times. This chain links TRBV11-2 with TRBJ2-7; possible D gene TRBD1, 7 bases. V was shortened by 5 bases and J by 3 bases, with 14 bases between the two germline ends. CDR3 length equals 14 residues. Germline V lookup: CDR1 SGHAT, CDR2 FQNNGV. CDR3 region: CASSRGTENYEQYF. CDR3 bases: TGTGCCAGCAGCCGGGGGACAGAGAACTACGAGCAGTACTTC.

This clonotype appeared many times. This chain links TRBV20-1 with TRBJ1-1, with a weak D call TRBD1 (6 bases). CDR1 and CDR2 (germline): DFQATT, SNEGSKA (reference sequence). Trimming pared 0 bases from V and 6 bases from J, leaving 14 bases between. The CDR3 spans 14 residues. CDR3 bases: TGCAGTGCTAGAGATCTGGGGGCGGGGGCTGAAGCTTTCTTT. It yields the protein CSARDLGAGAEAFF.

By proportion, this clonotype is medium-sized. The chain links TRBV11-1 to TRBJ2-3; a weak D match, TRBD2 (6 bases). CDR1 is SGHAT, CDR2 FQDESV, per germline (reference sequence). The V gene lost 1 base and the J gene lost 1 base, with 9 bases spanning the gap. The CDR3 extends over 15 amino acids. CDR3 coding DNA: TGTGCCAGCAGCTTAGGCGGGACTCGCACAGATACGCAGTATTTT. Its translation is CASSLGGTRTDTQYF. Full variable domain (remainder filled in from reference TRBV11-1 and TRBJ2-3): EAEVAQSPRYKITEKSQAVAFWCDPISGHATLYWYRQILGQGPELLVQFQDESVVDDSQLPKDRFSAERLKGVDSTLKIQPAELGDSAMYLCASSLGGTRTDTQYFGPGTRLTVL.

This clonotype was picked up many times. The V call is TRBV20-1, the J call TRBJ1-1; a possible D gene is TRBD1 (6 bases). Germline V gives CDR1 DFQATT, CDR2 SNEGSKA (reference sequence). CDR3 length: 14 amino acids. Trimming took off 6 bases at V and 4 bases at J, with 18 bases between the two ends. CDR3 region: CSANPRGSVTEAFF. The DNA for the CDR3 is TGCAGTGCCAACCCGAGGGGGAGCGTCACTGAAGCTTTCTTT.

This clonotype was counted at least ten times. The CDR3 region has the DNA TGCGCCAGCAGTGAGTTTAGGCGGCCCTACAATGAGCAGTTCTTC. Translated: CASSEFRRPYNEQFF. V gene TRBV10-2 combines with J gene TRBJ2-1; D not resolved. The germline gives CDR1 WSHSY, CDR2 SAAADI. The CDR3 consists of 15 residues. The V and J ends lost 1 base and 2 bases respectively, with 9 bases between them.